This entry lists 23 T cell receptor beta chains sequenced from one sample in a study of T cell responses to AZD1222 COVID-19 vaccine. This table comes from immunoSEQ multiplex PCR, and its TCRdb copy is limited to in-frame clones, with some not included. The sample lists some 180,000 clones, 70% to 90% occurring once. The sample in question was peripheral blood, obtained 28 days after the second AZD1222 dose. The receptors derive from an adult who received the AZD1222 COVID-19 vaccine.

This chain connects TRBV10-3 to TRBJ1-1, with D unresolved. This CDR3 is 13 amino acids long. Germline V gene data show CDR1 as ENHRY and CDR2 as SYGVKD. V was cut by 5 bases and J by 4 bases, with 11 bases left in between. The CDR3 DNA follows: TGTGCCATCAGTTCTGGGTCGGGCACTGAAGCTTTCTTT. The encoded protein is CAISSGSGTEAFF.

The DNA for the CDR3 is TGTGCCAGCAGGAGAAACAATCAGCCCCAGCATTTT. This gives the protein CASRRNNQPQHF. The chain combines TRBV2 with TRBJ1-5; D uncertain. This CDR3 has 12 residues. The V and J ends lost 6 bases and 3 bases respectively, with 6 bases between them. In germline, CDR1 is SNHLY, CDR2 FYNNEI.

For the CDR3, the DNA is TGTGCCAGCGGGATTCGGGATAATTCACCCCTCCACTTT. Amino acid sequence: CASGIRDNSPLHF. V usage is TRBV9 and J usage is TRBJ1-6; D gene ambiguous. The CDR3 spans 13 residues. Germline lookup yields CDR1 SGDLS and CDR2 YYNGEE. V dropped 7 bases and J dropped 5 bases, with 10 bases sitting between them.

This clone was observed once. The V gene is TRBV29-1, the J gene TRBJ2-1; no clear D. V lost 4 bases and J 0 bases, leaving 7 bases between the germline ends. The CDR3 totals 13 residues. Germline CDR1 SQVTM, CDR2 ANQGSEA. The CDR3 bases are TGCAGCGTTGCCCCTAGCTCCTACAATGAGCAGTTCTTC. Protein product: CSVAPSSYNEQFF.

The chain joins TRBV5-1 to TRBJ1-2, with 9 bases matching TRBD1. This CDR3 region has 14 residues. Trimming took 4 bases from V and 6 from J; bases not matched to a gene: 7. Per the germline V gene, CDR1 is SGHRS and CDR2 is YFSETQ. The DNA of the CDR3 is TGCGCCAGCAGCCCGCCGACAGGGGGGGATGGCTACACCTTC. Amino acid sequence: CASSPPTGGDGYTF.

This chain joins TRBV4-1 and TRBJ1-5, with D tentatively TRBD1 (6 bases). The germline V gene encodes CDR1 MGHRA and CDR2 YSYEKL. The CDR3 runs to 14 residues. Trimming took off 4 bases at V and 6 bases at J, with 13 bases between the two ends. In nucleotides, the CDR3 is TGCGCCAGCAGCCCCACAGGGTGGGTTCAGCCCCAGCATTTT. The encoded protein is CASSPTGWVQPQHF.

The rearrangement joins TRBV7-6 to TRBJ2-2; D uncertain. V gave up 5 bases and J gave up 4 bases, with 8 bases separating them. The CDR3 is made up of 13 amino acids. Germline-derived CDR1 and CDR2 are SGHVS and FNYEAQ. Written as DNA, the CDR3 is TGTGCCAGCAGCCCGCGGAGCACCGGGGAGCTGTTTTTT. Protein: CASSPRSTGELFF.

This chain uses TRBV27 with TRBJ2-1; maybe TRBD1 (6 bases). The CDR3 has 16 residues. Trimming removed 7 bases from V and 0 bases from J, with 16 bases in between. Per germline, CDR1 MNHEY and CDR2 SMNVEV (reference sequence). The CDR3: CASTIRGGRSYNEQFF. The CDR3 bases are TGTGCCAGCACCATTCGAGGGGGACGCTCCTACAATGAGCAGTTCTTC.

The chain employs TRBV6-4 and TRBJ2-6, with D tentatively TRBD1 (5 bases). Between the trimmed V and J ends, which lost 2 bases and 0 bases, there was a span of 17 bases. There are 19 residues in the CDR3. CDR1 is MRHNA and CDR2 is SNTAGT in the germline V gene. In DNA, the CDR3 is TGTGCCAGCAGTGACGGCGCAGGGTCTTATCGCTCTGGGGCCAACGTCCTGACTTTC. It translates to CASSDGAGSYRSGANVLTF.

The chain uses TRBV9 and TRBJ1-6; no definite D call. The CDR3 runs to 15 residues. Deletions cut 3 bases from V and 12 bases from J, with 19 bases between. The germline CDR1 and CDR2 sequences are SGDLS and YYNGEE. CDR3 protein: CASSEGFYRSEPLHF. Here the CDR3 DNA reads TGTGCCAGCAGCGAGGGTTTTTACAGAAGTGAACCCCTCCACTTT. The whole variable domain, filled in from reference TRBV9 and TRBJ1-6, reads DSGVTQTPKHLITATGQRVTLRCSPRSGDLSVYWYQQSLDQGLQFLIQYYNGEERAKGNILERFSAQQFPDLHSELNLSSLELGDSALYFCASSEGFYRSEPLHFGNGTRLTVT.

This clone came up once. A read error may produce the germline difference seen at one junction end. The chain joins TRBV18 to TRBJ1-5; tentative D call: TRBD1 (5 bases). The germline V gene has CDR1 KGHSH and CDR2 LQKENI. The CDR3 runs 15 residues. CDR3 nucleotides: TGTGCCAGCTCCCCACCGGGACGGCTCTTTCGAATACAGCATTTT. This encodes CASSPPGRLFRIQHF.

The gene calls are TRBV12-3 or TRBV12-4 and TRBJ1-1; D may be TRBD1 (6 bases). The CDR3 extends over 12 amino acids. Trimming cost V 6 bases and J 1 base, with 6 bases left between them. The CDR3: CASRGGNTEAFF. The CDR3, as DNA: TGTGCCAGCAGAGGGGGGAACACTGAAGCTTTCTTT.

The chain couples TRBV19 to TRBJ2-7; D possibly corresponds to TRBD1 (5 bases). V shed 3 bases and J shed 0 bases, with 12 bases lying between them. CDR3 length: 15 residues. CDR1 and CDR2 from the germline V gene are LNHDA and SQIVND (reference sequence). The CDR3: CASSMQDTVSYEQYF. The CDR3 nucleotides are TGTGCCAGTAGTATGCAGGACACCGTCTCCTACGAGCAGTACTTC.

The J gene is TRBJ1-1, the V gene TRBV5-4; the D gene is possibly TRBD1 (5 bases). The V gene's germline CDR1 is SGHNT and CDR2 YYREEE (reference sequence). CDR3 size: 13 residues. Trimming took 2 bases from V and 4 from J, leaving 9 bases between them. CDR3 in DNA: TGTGCCAGCAGCTTCACGGGGGGCACTGAAGCTTTCTTT. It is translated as CASSFTGGTEAFF. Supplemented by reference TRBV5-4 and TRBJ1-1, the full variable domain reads ETGVTQSPTHLIKTRGQQVTLRCSSQSGHNTVSWYQQALGQGPQFIFQYYREEENGRGNFPPRFSGLQFPNYSSELNVNALELDDSALYLCASSFTGGTEAFFGQGTRLTVV.

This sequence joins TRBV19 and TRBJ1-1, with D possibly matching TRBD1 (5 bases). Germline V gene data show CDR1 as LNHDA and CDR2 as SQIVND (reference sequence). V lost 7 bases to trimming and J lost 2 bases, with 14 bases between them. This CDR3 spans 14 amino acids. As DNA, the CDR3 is TGTGCCAGTACCGATGGGGGACCAAACACTGAAGCTTTCTTT. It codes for CASTDGGPNTEAFF.

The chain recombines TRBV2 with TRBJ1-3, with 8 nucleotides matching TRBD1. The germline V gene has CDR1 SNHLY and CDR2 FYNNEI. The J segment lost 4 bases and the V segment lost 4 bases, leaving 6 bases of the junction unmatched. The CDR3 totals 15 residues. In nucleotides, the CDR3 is TGTGCCAGCAGTGCGGACAGGGTGGCAGGAAACACCATATATTTT. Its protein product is CASSADRVAGNTIYF.

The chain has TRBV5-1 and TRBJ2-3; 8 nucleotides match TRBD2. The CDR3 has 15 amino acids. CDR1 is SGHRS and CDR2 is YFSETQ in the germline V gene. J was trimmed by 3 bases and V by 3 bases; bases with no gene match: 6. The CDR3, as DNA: TGCGCCAGCAGCTCGGGACTAGTAGCGACAGATACGCAGTATTTT. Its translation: CASSSGLVATDTQYF.

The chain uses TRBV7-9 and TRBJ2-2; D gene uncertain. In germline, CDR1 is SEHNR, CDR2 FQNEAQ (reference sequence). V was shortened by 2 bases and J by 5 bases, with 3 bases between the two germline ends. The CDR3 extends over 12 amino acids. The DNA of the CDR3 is TGTGCCAGCAGCTTAAGGACCGGGGAGCTGTTTTTT. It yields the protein CASSLRTGELFF. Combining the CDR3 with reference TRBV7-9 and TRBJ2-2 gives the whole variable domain DTGVSQNPRHKITKRGQNVTFRCDPISEHNRLYWYRQTLGQGPEFLTYFQNEAQLEKSRLLSDRFSAERPKGSFSTLEIQRTEQGDSAMYLCASSLRTGELFFGEGSRLTVL.

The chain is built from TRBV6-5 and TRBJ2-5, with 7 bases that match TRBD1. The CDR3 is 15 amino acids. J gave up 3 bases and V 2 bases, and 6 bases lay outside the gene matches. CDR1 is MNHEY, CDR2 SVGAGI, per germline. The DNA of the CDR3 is TGTGCCAGCAGTTACGCTCGGGACAGTAAAGAGACCCAGTACTTC. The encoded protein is CASSYARDSKETQYF.

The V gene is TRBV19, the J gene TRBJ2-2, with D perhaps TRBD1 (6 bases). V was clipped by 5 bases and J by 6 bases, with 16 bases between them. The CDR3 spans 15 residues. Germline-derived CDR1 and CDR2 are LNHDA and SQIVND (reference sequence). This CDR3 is CASSPGTRRPGELFF. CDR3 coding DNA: TGTGCCAGTAGTCCCGGGACAAGGAGGCCCGGGGAGCTGTTTTTT. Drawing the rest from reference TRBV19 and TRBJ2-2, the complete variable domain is DGGITQSPKYLFRKEGQNVTLSCEQNLNHDAMYWYRQDPGQGLRLIYYSQIVNDFQKGDIAEGYSVSREKKESFPLTVTSAQKNPTAFYLCASSPGTRRPGELFFGEGSRLTVL.

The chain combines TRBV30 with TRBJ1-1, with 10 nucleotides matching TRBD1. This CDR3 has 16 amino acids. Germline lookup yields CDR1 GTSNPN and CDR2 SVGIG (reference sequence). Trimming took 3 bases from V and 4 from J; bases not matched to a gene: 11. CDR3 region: CAWSQTRQGASTEAFF. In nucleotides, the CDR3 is TGTGCCTGGAGCCAAACGAGACAGGGGGCGAGCACTGAAGCTTTCTTT.

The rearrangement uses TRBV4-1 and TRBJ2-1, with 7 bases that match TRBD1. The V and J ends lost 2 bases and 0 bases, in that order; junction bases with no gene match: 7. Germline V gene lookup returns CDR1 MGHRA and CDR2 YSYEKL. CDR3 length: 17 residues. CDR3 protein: CASSQTGTVVSYNEQFF. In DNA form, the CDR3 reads TGCGCCAGCAGCCAAACTGGGACAGTAGTCTCCTACAATGAGCAGTTCTTC.

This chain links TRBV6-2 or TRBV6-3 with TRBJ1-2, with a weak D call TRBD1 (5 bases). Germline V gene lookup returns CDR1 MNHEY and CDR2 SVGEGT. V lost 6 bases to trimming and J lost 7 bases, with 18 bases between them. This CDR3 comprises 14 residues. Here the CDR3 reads CASSPPGGVGGYTF. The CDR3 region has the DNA TGTGCCAGCAGCCCCCCTGGGGGGGTAGGTGGCTACACCTTC.